One and the same sample provided the 10 T cell receptor beta chains below, sequenced in a study of long-term antiretroviral therapy in people with HIV. Sequencing used immunoSEQ v3.0 at survey level. Libraries were prepared by immunoSEQ multiplex PCR; TCRdb keeps only in-frame clonotypes and omits some of them. The sample records around 31,000 clones, about nine tenths being singletons. Sequencing was performed on unsorted PBMCs, taken 5 years before starting antiretroviral therapy. These TCRs come from a man between 50 and 59 years old with HIV.

This clone was recorded only once. The chain employs TRBV7-8 and TRBJ2-7; 11 positions match TRBD1. With V trimmed by 5 bases and J by 4 bases, 7 bases remained unmatched. Looked up from germline, CDR1 is SGHVS and CDR2 is FQNEAQ. There are 15 residues in the CDR3. In DNA form, the CDR3 reads TGTGCCAGCAGCAAGCCGGGACAGGGGGTTTACGAGCAGTACTTC. Its translation is CASSKPGQGVYEQYF.

This clone showed up just once. The rearrangement uses TRBV27 and TRBJ1-6; D might be TRBD1 (6 bases). The CDR3 is 16 amino acids. Between the trimmed V and J ends, which lost 7 bases and 6 bases, there was a span of 19 bases. Germline assignment: CDR1 MNHEY and CDR2 SMNVEV (reference sequence). In DNA form, the CDR3 reads TGTGCCAGCACTATACTCGGGACAATAGCTAATTCACCCCTCCACTTT. This encodes CASTILGTIANSPLHF.

The chain uses TRBV5-1 and TRBJ2-2; D remains unclear. The germline V gene encodes CDR1 SGHRS and CDR2 YFSETQ. The V and J ends lost 0 bases and 0 bases respectively, with 6 bases between them. The CDR3 is 15 amino acids. The CDR3 nucleotides are TGCGCCAGCAGCTTGGGATTCGCGAACACCGGGGAGCTGTTTTTT. It yields the protein CASSLGFANTGELFF.

In nucleotides, the CDR3 is TGTGCCAGCAGCAGAGGGACAGCGGGGTACAATGAGCAGTTCTTC. It encodes CASSRGTAGYNEQFF. The chain uses TRBV5-8 and TRBJ2-1, with D possibly called TRBD1 or TRBD2 (7 bases each). This CDR3 contains 15 residues. Germline V gene data show CDR1 as SGHTS and CDR2 as YDEGEE. V lost 4 bases, J lost 4 bases, and 15 bases lay in between.

This clone came up once. This rearrangement joins TRBV30 to TRBJ1-1; no firm D call. This CDR3 region has 14 residues. The V gene lost 4 bases and the J gene lost 6 bases, with 18 bases spanning the gap. CDR1 and CDR2 (germline): GTSNPN, SVGIG (reference sequence). CDR3 DNA: TGTGCCTGGAACGAGGGAGGGCTGCTCCCTGAAGCTTTCTTT. It is translated as CAWNEGGLLPEAFF.

This clone has a single count. This rearrangement joins TRBV2 to TRBJ1-5; 11 bases are a match to TRBD1. With 4 bases clipped from V and 5 bases from J, the junction kept 1 base outside the gene matches. Looked up from germline, CDR1 is SNHLY and CDR2 is FYNNEI. CDR3 size: 14 residues. The CDR3 sequence: CASSGTGGDQPQHF. In DNA form, the CDR3 reads TGTGCCAGCAGTGGGACAGGGGGCGATCAGCCCCAGCATTTT.

CDR3 sequence: CASSLGHRDSEGYTF. CDR3 nucleotide sequence: TGCGCCAGCAGCTTGGGACACCGGGACAGTGAAGGCTACACCTTC. The chain couples TRBV5-1 to TRBJ1-2; 7 bases agree with TRBD1. The CDR3 covers 15 residues. The ends lost 0 bases at V and 8 bases at J; junction bases unmatched: 10. Looked up from germline, CDR1 is SGHRS and CDR2 is YFSETQ.

The chain links TRBV5-1 to TRBJ2-7, with D perhaps TRBD1 (6 bases). The CDR3 runs to 14 residues. The V end was cut by 0 bases, the J end by 3 bases, with 10 bases between. The V gene's germline CDR1 is SGHRS and CDR2 YFSETQ. The CDR3 sequence: CASSLGDTVYEQYF. CDR3 nucleotides: TGCGCCAGCAGCTTGGGGGACACCGTCTACGAGCAGTACTTC.

The chain is built from TRBV7-8 and TRBJ1-3; D call uncertain. Germline V CDR1 and CDR2: SGHVS, FQNEAQ. The CDR3 consists of 13 residues. Trimming took 4 bases from V and 6 from J, leaving 10 bases between them. This CDR3 reads CASSSERLNTIYF. CDR3 bases: TGTGCCAGCAGCTCGGAGAGATTAAACACCATATATTTT.

The rearrangement links TRBV30 to TRBJ2-1, with D possibly matching TRBD2 (5 bases). The CDR3 spans 15 residues. The germline V gene has CDR1 GTSNPN and CDR2 SVGIG (reference sequence). Trimming pared 0 bases from V and 2 bases from J, leaving 11 bases between. CDR3 protein: CAWSVLGKPYNEQFF. The CDR3 DNA sequence: TGTGCCTGGAGTGTACTCGGGAAACCCTACAATGAGCAGTTCTTC.